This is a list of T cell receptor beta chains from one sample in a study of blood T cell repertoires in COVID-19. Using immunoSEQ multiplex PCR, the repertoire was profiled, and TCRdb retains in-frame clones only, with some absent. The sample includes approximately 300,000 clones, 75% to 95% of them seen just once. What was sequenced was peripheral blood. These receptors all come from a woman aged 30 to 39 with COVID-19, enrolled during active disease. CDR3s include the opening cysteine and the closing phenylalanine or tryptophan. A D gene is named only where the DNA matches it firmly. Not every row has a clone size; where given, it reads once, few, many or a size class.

CDR3: CASRRNRGYGYTF
DNA: TGTGCCAGCAGGCGTAACAGGGGCTATGGCTACACCTTC
J: TRBJ1-2
size: NA
V: TRBV7-9
D: TRBD1

CDR3: CASSRLSGQLYEQYF
DNA: TGTGCCAGCAGCCGTCTATCGGGACAGCTTTACGAGCAGTACTTC
J: TRBJ2-7
size: NA
V: TRBV14
D: TRBD1

CDR3: CATGLAGAYEQFF
DNA: TGTGCCACCGGACTAGCGGGAGCATATGAGCAGTTCTTC
J: TRBJ2-1
size: NA
V: TRBV12-3/TRBV12-4
D: TRBD2

CDR3: CASSLSASSGNTIYF
DNA: TGCGCCAGCAGCTTGTCGGCTAGCTCTGGAAACACCATATATTTT
J: TRBJ1-3
size: NA
V: TRBV5-1
D: NA

CDR3: CATSDSSGGAPYGYTF
DNA: TGTGCCACCAGTGATTCCTCGGGGGGCGCCCCCTATGGCTACACCTTC
J: TRBJ1-2
size: NA
V: TRBV24-1
D: NA

CDR3: CASSSTGAEQYF
DNA: TGTGCCAGCTCATCGACAGGGGCCGAGCAGTACTTC
J: TRBJ2-7
size: NA
V: TRBV18
D: TRBD1

CDR3: CASSQAPSGGDEQFF
DNA: TGCGCCAGCAGCCAAGCCCCGTCGGGGGGTGATGAGCAGTTCTTC
J: TRBJ2-1
size: NA
V: TRBV4-1
D: TRBD2

CDR3: CSVAGQNTEAFF
DNA: TGCAGCGTTGCCGGACAGAACACTGAAGCTTTCTTT
J: TRBJ1-1
size: NA
V: TRBV29-1
D: NA

CDR3: CASSQVEGNTEAFF
DNA: TGTGCCAGCAGCCAAGTTGAGGGGAACACTGAAGCTTTCTTT
J: TRBJ1-1
size: NA
V: TRBV3-1/TRBV3-2
D: NA

CDR3: CASSRSGRYEQYF
DNA: TGTGCCAGCAGCCGCAGTGGGCGCTACGAGCAGTACTTC
J: TRBJ2-7
size: NA
V: TRBV12-3/TRBV12-4
D: NA

CDR3: CATSDLRRSTGELFF
DNA: TGTGCCACCAGTGATTTAAGGCGGAGTACCGGGGAGCTGTTTTTT
J: TRBJ2-2
size: NA
V: TRBV24-1
D: NA

CDR3: CASSLLTGSLHTQYF
DNA: TGTGCCAGCAGTCTTCTGACAGGGAGCCTACATACGCAGTATTTT
J: TRBJ2-3
size: NA
V: TRBV5-6
D: TRBD1

CDR3: CAWTFRDSNTGELFF
DNA: TGTGCCTGGACCTTCCGGGACTCGAACACCGGGGAGCTGTTTTTT
J: TRBJ2-2
size: NA
V: TRBV30
D: NA

CDR3: CASSFGRETQYF
DNA: TGTGCCAGCAGTTTCGGGAGGGAGACCCAGTACTTC
J: TRBJ2-5
size: NA
V: TRBV12-3/TRBV12-4
D: TRBD2

CDR3: CASGLRGGRGLIPDTGELFF
DNA: TGTGCTAGTGGCCTCCGAGGAGGCAGGGGCCTTATCCCCGACACCGGGGAGCTGTTTTTT
J: TRBJ2-2
size: NA
V: TRBV12-5
D: NA

CDR3: CASHQGVPISPLHF
DNA: TGTGCCAGTCATCAGGGGGTCCCTATTTCACCCCTCCACTTT
J: TRBJ1-6
size: NA
V: TRBV19
D: TRBD1

CDR3: CATSDFQGSGYTF
DNA: TGTGCCACCAGTGATTTCCAGGGGAGCGGCTACACCTTC
J: TRBJ1-2
size: NA
V: TRBV24-1
D: NA

CDR3: CASTGEVYGYTF
DNA: TGTGCCAGTACGGGGGAAGTTTATGGCTACACCTTC
J: TRBJ1-2
size: NA
V: TRBV19
D: NA

CDR3: CASSGPGLAIKGTQYF
DNA: TGTGCCAGCAGCGGGCCGGGACTAGCGATTAAAGGGACCCAGTACTTC
J: TRBJ2-5
size: NA
V: TRBV5-6
D: TRBD2

CDR3: CASSQGTSGRGSYF
DNA: TGTGCCAGCAGCCAAGGGACTAGCGGGAGGGGGTCGTACTTC
J: TRBJ2-7
size: once
V: TRBV3-1/TRBV3-2
D: TRBD2

CDR3: CSVEDGDRVDGYTF
DNA: TGCAGCGTTGAAGATGGGGACAGGGTGGATGGCTACACCTTC
J: TRBJ1-2
size: NA
V: TRBV29-1
D: TRBD1

CDR3: CASSRTRLASTDTQYF
DNA: TGTGCCAGCAGCCGGACTAGACTGGCTAGCACAGATACGCAGTATTTT
J: TRBJ2-3
size: NA
V: TRBV11-2
D: TRBD2

CDR3: CASEKSGLEGETQYF
DNA: TGCGCCAGCGAAAAGAGCGGCTTGGAGGGAGAGACCCAGTACTTC
J: TRBJ2-5
size: NA
V: TRBV5-1
D: NA

CDR3: CASSELREAGNSPLHF
DNA: TGTGCCAGCAGTGAATTGAGGGAGGCAGGCAATTCACCCCTCCACTTT
J: TRBJ1-6
size: once
V: TRBV25-1
D: NA

CDR3: CASSPPRWAQGLVDGYTF
DNA: TGTGCCAGCAGTCCTCCCCGTTGGGCGCAGGGCTTGGTGGATGGCTACACCTTC
J: TRBJ1-2
size: NA
V: TRBV27
D: NA

CDR3: CASSSYEGFFYGYTF
DNA: TGTGCCAGCAGCTCATACGAGGGTTTCTTCTATGGCTACACCTTC
J: TRBJ1-2
size: NA
V: TRBV14
D: NA